This T cell receptor (beta chain) was recovered during a study of T cells in localized non-small cell lung cancer (dated by TCRdb to 2019 to 2021). With respect to the entire study: The study examined T cell repertoires in approximately 240 patients with early-stage NSCLC and compared tumors with uninvolved tumor-adjacent lungs. The cohort consisted of roughly 240 treatment-naive NSCLC patients whose localized lung tumors had been resected. Of the NSCLC patients, 129 were male and approximately 100 were female, and the mean age was approximately 66 years.

General study outcomes and caveats: Higher blood T cell density associated with longer overall survival, while higher adjacent-lung clonality associated with shorter survival. Uninvolved tumor-adjacent lung showed the highest T cell clonality, higher than tumor, which suggests more focused antigenic responses in the adjacent lung. Of the top 100 tumor clones, a median of roughly 53 were detected in paired uninvolved adjacent lung; about 26 were also among that lung's top 100. Because multi-region tumor sequencing was not done, intratumor heterogeneity could not be ruled out. Because the study design was exploratory, TCR variables were selected using unadjusted p-values without false-discovery rate correction.

The germline V gene sets CDR1 to MNHGY and CDR2 to SAAAGT. V drops 6 bases and J drops 2 bases, leaving 14 bases in between. There are 15 amino acids in the CDR3, from cysteine to phenylalanine inclusive. CDR3 DNA only is kept here, 45 bases in frame from base 1. As to this clone: Its target antigen remains unknown. Base qualities were left out, and no much larger clone turns up one base away.

At diagnosis, peripheral blood, uninvolved tumor-adjacent lung and tumor were collected and stored as a combination of fresh-frozen and FFPE material. TCR beta CDR3 regions were sequenced from DNA using the immunoSEQ Assay. From the authors' description of their analysis: To compute T cell density, TCR beta template counts were normalized to usable DNA, which was estimated by amplifying housekeeping genes. Richness was estimated using the preseqR package, with extrapolation to 400,000 templates for PBMC samples and to 120,000 templates for tissue samples. Clonality was defined as one minus Pielou's evenness. Tissue-enriched TCRs were identified by differential abundance testing using productive amino-acid clonotypes, minimum total count 5 and alpha 0.1. The Jaccard Index and the Morisita Overlap Index were used to quantify repertoire overlap between compartments. TCR beta CDR3s were clustered by GLIPH together with public tetramer-defined viral CDR3s, and at least three viral sequences plus V-gene enrichment were required for viral motifs. This is the immuneACCESS table as TCRdb keeps it, with only in-frame sequences that have V and J called. A part of the clones is gone; compared with another copy, unresolved V genes explain less than half, and the rest is unexplained. V and J calls and clone size are given by that table; D and trimming were obtained from the DNA. This sample lists just over 1,000 clones; 20% to 25% were detected once. The biggest ten clones account for roughly 20% of the sample.

The specimen comprised lung tumor tissue, sampled before any cancer treatment. This sequence uses TRBV6-8 and TRBJ1-3; TRBD1 could be the D gene, as 5 bases match. The sequence was collected from a male donor older than 55 with stage I squamous cell lung carcinoma. The CDR3 sequence is CASSLTGATGNTIYF. The sequence in DNA is TGTGCCAGCAGCCTTACAGGAGCGACTGGAAACACCATATATTTT.